This record looks at one T cell receptor beta chain sequence and its context. This sample stems from a study of blood T cell repertoires in COVID-19. In the study overall: Sources were T cells, B-cell-depleted T cells, or PBMCs; the material itself was cDNA or gDNA.

Trimming cost V 2 bases and J 4 bases, with 14 bases left between them. The CDR3 spans 15 residues. Germline values: CDR1 SGDLS, CDR2 YYNGEE. Source study methods: From reference gene primer amplification, estimates of nucleated cell counts were derived. Profiled with immunoSEQ multiplex PCR; TCRdb holds only in-frame clones, not every one. The V and J calls and clone size come from that table; D and trimming were worked out from the DNA. The profile shows around 280,000 clones, about 90% of them singletons. Each participant's cohort was designated according to participant-reported clinical history. The sequenced sample consisted of PBMCs or T cells enriched from blood (not recorded which). The receptor was derived from a woman aged 18-29 years with acute COVID-19. The chain couples TRBV9 to TRBJ2-3, with a tentative D call TRBD1 (5 bases). The CDR3 sequence: CASSVQGRTSDTQYF. CDR3 sequence (DNA): TGTGCCAGCAGCGTTCAGGGTAGGACGTCAGATACGCAGTATTTT. Full variable domain (outside the CDR3, taken from reference TRBV9 and TRBJ2-3): DSGVTQTPKHLITATGQRVTLRCSPRSGDLSVYWYQQSLDQGLQFLIQYYNGEERAKGNILERFSAQQFPDLHSELNLSSLELGDSALYFCASSVQGRTSDTQYFGPGTRLTVL.